This T cell receptor beta chain was identified in a study of T cell responses to AZD1222 COVID-19 vaccine. The CDR3 contains 21 residues. Profiled with immunoSEQ multiplex PCR; TCRdb holds only in-frame clones, not every one. The table has tens of thousands of clones, roughly nine tenths seen once. The rearrangement links TRBV12-1 to TRBJ2-1; the table's D call, TRBD2, has no DNA check behind it. TRBV12-1 counts as a pseudogene. The material sequenced was peripheral blood, taken on day 0 of AZD1222 vaccination. This clonotype originated in an adult in good health. For the CDR3, the DNA is TGTGCCAGCAGCTTTGTAGTGTGGCCTAGCGGGGGCCTGGGGCTCTACAATGAGCAGTTCTTC. It codes for CASSFVVWPSGGLGLYNEQFF.